A selection of T cell receptor beta chains follows, all from one sample in a study of shared clonotypes between healthy human individuals. The assay was immunoSEQ multiplex PCR, and TCRdb's table has in-frame clones only and misses some. Of over a million clones listed, more than 95% were seen once; the top ten hold about 1.2%. Sample: naive CD4+ T cells sorted from blood. The source is a man younger than 40 in good health. CDR3s include the opening cysteine and the closing phenylalanine or tryptophan. Each record gives: D gene, V gene, clone size, J gene, CDR3 DNA, CDR3 protein. The D gene is left open where the match is weak. Clone size appears in some rows only: once, few, many, or a class for an expanded clone.

NA,TRBV14,NA,TRBJ2-5,TGTGCCAGCAGCTTTCACCGGGACTTAGAAGAGACCCAGTACTTC,CASSFHRDLEETQYF
NA,TRBV9,NA,TRBJ2-1,TGTGCCAGCAGCAGACGACAGGTAAACAATGAGCAGTTCTTC,CASSRRQVNNEQFF
NA,TRBV5-6,NA,TRBJ2-7,TGTGCCAGCAGCTTGACGGTCTACGAGCAGTACTTC,CASSLTVYEQYF
TRBD1,TRBV29-1,NA,TRBJ2-2,TGCAGCGTCCGGGACAGTCAAATACCGAACACCGGGGAGCTGTTTTTT,CSVRDSQIPNTGELFF
TRBD1,TRBV19,NA,TRBJ1-4,TGTGCCAGTAGACAGACAGGGATGAGGGAAAAACTGTTTTTT,CASRQTGMREKLFF
NA,TRBV19,NA,TRBJ2-1,TGTGCCAGTAGAGCCGCTAGTTTCGGATGGTCCTACAATGAGCAGTTCTTC,CASRAASFGWSYNEQFF
NA,TRBV27,few,TRBJ2-7,TGTGCCAGCAGTTTCATGGTAGGAGGGTACGAGCAGTACTTC,CASSFMVGGYEQYF
NA,TRBV28,once,TRBJ2-7,TGTGCCAGCAGGACCACCTACGAGCAGTACTTC,CASRTTYEQYF
NA,TRBV4-2,NA,TRBJ2-1,TGTGCCAGCAGCCAAGTTTCAGTCTTGGGTGAGCAGTTCTTC,CASSQVSVLGEQFF
TRBD1,TRBV7-3,NA,TRBJ1-6,TGTGCCAGCAGCTTCGACAGGGATTCACCCCTCCACTTT,CASSFDRDSPLHF
TRBD2,TRBV9,NA,TRBJ2-5,TGTGCCAGCAGCGTATCCCCGAGTGGGGGGAGGGCCGTGGAGACCCAGTACTTC,CASSVSPSGGRAVETQYF
TRBD1,TRBV28,NA,TRBJ2-1,TGTGCCAGCAGTGAGAGCGACAGGGGGGTTCCCAATGAGCAGTTCTTC,CASSESDRGVPNEQFF
TRBD2,TRBV10-3,NA,TRBJ2-1,TGTGCCATCAGGATACTAGCGGGAGCTTACAATGAGCAGTTCTTC,CAIRILAGAYNEQFF
TRBD1,TRBV2,NA,TRBJ2-2,TGTGCCAGCTTTGATCGGACAGGGTTGACCGGGGAGCTGTTTTTT,CASFDRTGLTGELFF
NA,TRBV5-4,NA,TRBJ1-3,TGTGCCAGCAGCCCCTCTCAGCCATCTGGAAACACCATATATTTT,CASSPSQPSGNTIYF
TRBD2,TRBV29-1,NA,TRBJ2-1,TGCAGCGTTGCGACTAGCGGGAGCCACTCCTACAATGAGCAGTTCTTC,CSVATSGSHSYNEQFF
NA,TRBV7-3,NA,TRBJ2-3,TGTGCCAGCAGCCTTCTGAGGGGTGATACGCAGTATTTT,CASSLLRGDTQYF
TRBD1,TRBV28,NA,TRBJ1-2,TGTGCCAGCAGTTTCGGGGGGACAGGGGGCCATGGCTACACCTTC,CASSFGGTGGHGYTF
TRBD1,TRBV10-1,NA,TRBJ2-7,TGCGCCAGCAGTGGCCCTACCGGGACAGGGGGCTACGAGCAGTACTTC,CASSGPTGTGGYEQYF
TRBD1,TRBV5-6,NA,TRBJ1-2,TGTGCCAGCAGCCCGCGACCAACGACAGGGAACTATGGCTACACCTTC,CASSPRPTTGNYGYTF
NA,TRBV5-5,NA,TRBJ1-1,TGTGCCAGCAGCTTGGCTCCGGGGGTGAACACTGAAGCTTTCTTT,CASSLAPGVNTEAFF
TRBD1,TRBV5-4,once,TRBJ2-5,TGTGCCAGCAGCTTGGTTACAGGGGGTCCCCAAGAGACCCAGTACTTC,CASSLVTGGPQETQYF
TRBD1,TRBV27,NA,TRBJ2-1,TGTGCCAGCAGGGGTAGACAGGGATTCTACAATGAGCAGTTCTTC,CASRGRQGFYNEQFF
NA,TRBV18,NA,TRBJ2-1,TGTGCCAGCTCACCGACAAGATCCTACAATGAGCAGTTCTTC,CASSPTRSYNEQFF
TRBD1,TRBV10-3,NA,TRBJ1-4,TGTGCCATCAGTGACAGGGGGCGCGGGGATGAAAAACTGTTTTTT,CAISDRGRGDEKLFF
TRBD2,TRBV18,NA,TRBJ2-1,TGTGCCAGCTCACCGGGACTAGCGGGGGCCTACAATGAGCAGTTCTTC,CASSPGLAGAYNEQFF
NA,TRBV7-3,NA,TRBJ2-7,TGTGCCAGCAGCTTAACGGGGCAGCGCGAGCAGTACTTC,CASSLTGQREQYF
TRBD1,TRBV30,NA,TRBJ2-5,TGTGCCTGGAGTGTAGGACAGGGGCTTATGGAGACCCAGTACTTC,CAWSVGQGLMETQYF
TRBD2,TRBV11-2,NA,TRBJ2-5,TGTGCCAGCAGCTCGACTAGCGGACAAGAGACCCAGTACTTC,CASSSTSGQETQYF
TRBD2,TRBV5-1,NA,TRBJ2-7,TGCGCCAGCAGACTAGCGGGGGACGACGCCTGGCCCTACGAGCAGTACTTC,CASRLAGDDAWPYEQYF
NA,TRBV9,NA,TRBJ2-1,TGTGCCAGCAGCGTATCCAGTACCTACAATGAGCAGTTCTTC,CASSVSSTYNEQFF
NA,TRBV4-3,NA,TRBJ2-7,TGCGCCAGCAGCCAGTGGCTCGGGCATGCCTACGAGCAGTACTTC,CASSQWLGHAYEQYF
TRBD2,TRBV19,NA,TRBJ2-7,TGTGCCAGTAGTATTGGGACTAGCGGTTCGAGCTCCTACGAGCAGTACTTC,CASSIGTSGSSSYEQYF
TRBD2,TRBV10-1,NA,TRBJ2-1,TGCGCCAGCAGTGAGGTCGCTAGCGGGACCCGAGATGAGCAGTTCTTC,CASSEVASGTRDEQFF
TRBD1,TRBV5-1,NA,TRBJ2-7,TGCGCCAGCAGCTCCGGACAGGGGGCTCGGGAGCAGTACTTC,CASSSGQGAREQYF
NA,TRBV7-2,NA,TRBJ2-1,TGTGCCAGCAGCTCCCGACTAGGGCCAAGCTACAATGAGCAGTTCTTC,CASSSRLGPSYNEQFF
NA,TRBV5-1,NA,TRBJ2-1,TGCGCCAGCAGCGGTTCTTCGCGGGGCCCGGCTTGGAATGAGCAGTTCTTC,CASSGSSRGPAWNEQFF
TRBD2,TRBV25-1,NA,TRBJ2-1,TGTGCCAGCAGCTCCACTAGCGCCCCAAGGGGTGAGCAGTTCTTC,CASSSTSAPRGEQFF
TRBD2,TRBV5-4,NA,TRBJ2-1,TGTGCCAGCAGCTCGGGACTAGCTCATGAGCAGTTCTTC,CASSSGLAHEQFF
NA,TRBV27,NA,TRBJ2-6,TGTGCCAGCAGATTTACGGGGTCATGGGGCCCCCCTTCTGGGGCCAACGTCCTGACTTTC,CASRFTGSWGPPSGANVLTF
NA,TRBV4-3,NA,TRBJ1-2,TGCGCCAGCAGCCAAGAGAGCCCCCAGTACTATGGCTACACCTTC,CASSQESPQYYGYTF
NA,TRBV7-9,NA,TRBJ2-5,TGTGCCAGCACGGACCCTTTATCACAGGGAAGGGACCAAGAGACCCAGTACTTC,CASTDPLSQGRDQETQYF
NA,TRBV7-9,NA,TRBJ2-1,TGTGCCAGCAGCCAAAGCGGTGACTCCTACAATGAGCAGTTCTTC,CASSQSGDSYNEQFF
NA,TRBV14,once,TRBJ2-7,TGTGCCAGCAGCCAACTAGGATTGGCCTACGAGCAGTACTTC,CASSQLGLAYEQYF
NA,TRBV5-1,NA,TRBJ2-7,TGCGCCAGCAGCGGAACACAGGGTTACTACGAGCAGTACTTC,CASSGTQGYYEQYF
NA,TRBV18,NA,TRBJ2-7,TGTGCCAGCTCAGACAGATCCTACGAGCAGTACTTC,CASSDRSYEQYF
TRBD1,TRBV5-6,NA,TRBJ2-3,TGTGCCAGCAGCTTCGGACAGGGTGCAGATACGCAGTATTTT,CASSFGQGADTQYF
NA,TRBV9,NA,TRBJ2-7,TGTGCCAGCAGCTCGAGAGACGGAACAGAGCAGTACTTC,CASSSRDGTEQYF
TRBD2,TRBV27,once,TRBJ2-7,TGTGCCAGCAGTTGGGACGGGACTAGTAACTCCTACGAGCAGTACTTC,CASSWDGTSNSYEQYF
TRBD1,TRBV10-1,NA,TRBJ2-1,TGCGCCAGCAGAGCGACAGGGGGCACTGAGCAGTTCTTC,CASRATGGTEQFF